The TCR beta chain described here comes from a study of cytomegalovirus exposure and HLA in healthy donors. Background on the study: From HLA-typed donors, an early data release held tens of millions of unique TCRs.

Points on this clone: What it recognizes is unknown.

Study-wide findings and caveats: With later analysis, a missense DCLRE1C variant became linked to TCR beta V- and J-gene trimming. What a later analysis showed was that several of the most significant clusters appeared linked to common viral pathogens. The likely origin of a cluster of highly shared sequence variants was a sequencing artifact.

Vbeta (60) and Jbeta (13) primers were used in the PCR. TCRdb's copy holds only in-frame clones and misses some; the assay was immunoSEQ multiplex PCR. There are more than 110,000 clones in the sample; about 74% occur only once, and 4.5% to 6% lies in the top ten. Sequencing used PBMCs. This sequence was found in a woman between 50 and 59 years old in good health and CMV-seronegative.

The DNA for the CDR3 is TGTGCCAGCAGCGAACTAGGCCGAGGAAAGAACACCGGGGAGCTGTTTTTT. Its protein product is CASSELGRGKNTGELFF. The chain couples TRBV6-1 to TRBJ2-2, with a possible D match to TRBD2 (5 bases). Germline loops: CDR1 MNHNS, CDR2 SASEGT. The CDR3 is 17 amino acids. The ends were cut back, 6 bases at V and 1 base at J, with 18 bases in the middle.